This TCR beta chain was documented in a study of OX40 agonist ivuxolimab in advanced cancers. Study at large: Ivuxolimab was administered intravenously to patients at 0.01 to 10 mg/kg every 2 weeks. Overall study findings and caveats: CD8+ T cells showed, on average, more clonal expansion than CD4+ cells.

TCRdb's copy holds only in-frame clones and misses some; the assay was immunoSEQ multiplex PCR. The sample carries around 74,000 clones, roughly 90% recorded once. The CDR3 runs 13 residues. In germline, CDR1 is SGDLS, CDR2 YYNGEE. The junction had 10 bases not matched to a gene; V was cut back by 3 bases and J by 13 bases. A remark on this clone: Its antigen is undetermined.

The material was CD4+ or CD8+ T cells sorted from blood, obtained in a trial of the OX40 agonist ivuxolimab. This receptor was taken from an adult with an advanced solid tumor such as melanoma, head and neck, liver or kidney cancer. The J gene is TRBJ2-1, the V gene TRBV9; TRBD2 matches at 7 bases. The CDR3 nucleotides read TGTGCCAGCAGCGGGGTCACTAGCGAACGCCAGTTCTTC. This sequence encodes CASSGVTSERQFF. Based on the CDR3 plus reference TRBV9 and TRBJ2-1, the full variable domain is DSGVTQTPKHLITATGQRVTLRCSPRSGDLSVYWYQQSLDQGLQFLIQYYNGEERAKGNILERFSAQQFPDLHSELNLSSLELGDSALYFCASSGVTSERQFFGPGTRLTVL.